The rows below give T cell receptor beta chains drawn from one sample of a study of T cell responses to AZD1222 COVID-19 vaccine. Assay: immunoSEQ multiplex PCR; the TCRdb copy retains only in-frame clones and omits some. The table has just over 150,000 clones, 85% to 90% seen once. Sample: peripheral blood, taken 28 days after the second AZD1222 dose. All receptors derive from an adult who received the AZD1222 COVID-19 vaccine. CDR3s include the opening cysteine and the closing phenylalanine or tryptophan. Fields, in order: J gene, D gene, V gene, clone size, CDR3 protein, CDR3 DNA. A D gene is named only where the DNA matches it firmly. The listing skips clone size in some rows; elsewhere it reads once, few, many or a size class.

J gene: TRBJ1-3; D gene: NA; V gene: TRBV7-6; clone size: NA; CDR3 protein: CASSLGQNLISGNTIYF; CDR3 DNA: TGTGCCAGCAGCTTAGGACAGAACTTGATCTCTGGAAACACCATATATTTT
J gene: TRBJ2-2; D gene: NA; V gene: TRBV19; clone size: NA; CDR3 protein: CATRGRSVTGELFF; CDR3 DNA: TGTGCCACCCGCGGGCGCTCGGTCACCGGGGAGCTGTTTTTT
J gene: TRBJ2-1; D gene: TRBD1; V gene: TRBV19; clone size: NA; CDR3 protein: CASSGTGFYNEQFF; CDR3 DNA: TGTGCCAGTTCCGGGACAGGGTTCTACAATGAGCAGTTCTTC
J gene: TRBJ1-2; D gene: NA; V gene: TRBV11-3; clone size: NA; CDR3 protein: CASSVALGGYTF; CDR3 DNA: TGTGCCAGCAGCGTTGCTCTCGGTGGCTACACCTTC
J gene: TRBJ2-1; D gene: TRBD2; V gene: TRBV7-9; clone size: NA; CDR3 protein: CASSSGTSGRTNEQFF; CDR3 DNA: TGTGCCAGCAGTTCTGGGACTAGCGGGAGGACCAATGAGCAGTTCTTC
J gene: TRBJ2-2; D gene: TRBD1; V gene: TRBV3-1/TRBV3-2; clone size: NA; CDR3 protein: CASKGQATGELFF; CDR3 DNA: TGTGCCAGCAAGGGACAGGCCACCGGGGAGCTGTTTTTT
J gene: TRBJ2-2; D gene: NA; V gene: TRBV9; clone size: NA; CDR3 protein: CASSVGGGLNTGELFF; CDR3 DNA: TGTGCCAGCAGCGTAGGAGGGGGACTGAACACCGGGGAGCTGTTTTTT
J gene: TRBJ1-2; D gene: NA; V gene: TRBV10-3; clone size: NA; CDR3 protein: CAISESDYGYTF; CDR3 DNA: TGTGCCATCAGTGAGTCGGACTATGGCTACACCTTC
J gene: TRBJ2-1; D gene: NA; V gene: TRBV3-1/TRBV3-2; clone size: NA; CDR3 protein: CASSLIQVSGEQFF; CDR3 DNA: TGTGCCAGCAGCCTTATCCAGGTCAGCGGGGAGCAGTTCTTC
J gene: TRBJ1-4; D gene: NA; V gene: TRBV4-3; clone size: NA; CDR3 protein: CASSQDAGRRGEKLFF; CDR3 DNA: TGCGCCAGCAGCCAAGATGCGGGCCGGCGGGGTGAAAAACTGTTTTTT
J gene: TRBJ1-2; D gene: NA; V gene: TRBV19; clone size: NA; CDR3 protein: CASSGTRTSNENYGYTF; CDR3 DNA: TGTGCCAGTAGTGGAACTAGGACCTCAAACGAGAACTATGGCTACACCTTC
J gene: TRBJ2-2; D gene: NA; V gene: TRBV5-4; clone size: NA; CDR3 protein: CASSPSGRAVVGELFF; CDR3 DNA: TGTGCCAGCAGCCCCTCGGGCAGGGCCGTTGTCGGGGAGCTGTTTTTT
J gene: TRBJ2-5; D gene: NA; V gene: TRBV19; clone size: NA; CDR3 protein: CASSKGGQETQYF; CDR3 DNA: TGTGCCAGTAGTAAGGGAGGACAAGAGACCCAGTACTTC
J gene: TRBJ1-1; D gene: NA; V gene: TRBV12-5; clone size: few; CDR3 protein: CASAPGRGQSTEAFF; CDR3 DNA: TGTGCTAGTGCCCCGGGCCGGGGCCAGAGCACTGAAGCTTTCTTT
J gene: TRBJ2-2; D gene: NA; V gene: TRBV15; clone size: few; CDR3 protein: CATSAWADGELFF; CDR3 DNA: TGTGCCACCAGCGCTTGGGCTGACGGGGAGCTGTTTTTT
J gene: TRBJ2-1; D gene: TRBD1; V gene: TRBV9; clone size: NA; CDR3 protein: CASSGQGSTPYNEQFF; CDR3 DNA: TGTGCCAGCAGCGGACAGGGGAGCACCCCCTACAATGAGCAGTTCTTC
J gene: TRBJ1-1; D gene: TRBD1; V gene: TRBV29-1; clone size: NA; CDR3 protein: CSARTGSAEAFF; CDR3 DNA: TGCAGCGCCCGGACAGGGAGCGCTGAAGCTTTCTTT
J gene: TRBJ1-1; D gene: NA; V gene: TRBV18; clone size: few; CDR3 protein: CASSPRLTEAFF; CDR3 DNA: TGTGCCAGCTCCCCCCGTCTCACTGAAGCTTTCTTT
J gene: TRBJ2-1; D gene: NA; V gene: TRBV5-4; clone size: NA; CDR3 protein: CASSLGNPIHNEQFF; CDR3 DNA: TGTGCCAGCAGCCTAGGGAATCCCATACACAATGAGCAGTTCTTC
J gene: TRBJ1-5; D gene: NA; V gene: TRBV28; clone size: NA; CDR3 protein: CASSRPVFNQPQHF; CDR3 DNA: TGTGCCAGCAGTCGCCCCGTCTTCAATCAGCCCCAGCATTTT
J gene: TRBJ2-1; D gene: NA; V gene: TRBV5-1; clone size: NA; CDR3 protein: CASSFSDDTGQFF; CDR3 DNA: TGCGCCAGCAGCTTCTCAGACGACACGGGGCAGTTCTTC